The present TCR beta chain was sequenced within a study of patients and donors after allogeneic stem cell transplantation. Each CDR3 protein gets one entry after TCRdb re-called the RT-PCR reads with MiXCR. This table holds about 960,000 distinct CDR3 sequences, about 20% found once. This CDR3 spans 14 amino acids. This clonotype was seen ten or more times. Mismatch with germline at one junction end may stem from a read error. The genes are TRBV12-3 or TRBV12-4 and TRBJ2-1, with TRBD2 as a possible D gene (6 bases). This TCR derives from a human donor who was either an allogeneic HSCT recipient or a stem cell or donor lymphocyte infusion donor (not recorded which). It is not recorded whose cells these are; they may come from a transplant donor. Material for sequencing was blood, either unsorted or a sorted T cell fraction (not recorded which). The CDR3 nucleotides read TGTGCCAGCAGTCTAGCGAAGACCTACAATGAGCAGTTCTTC. It translates to CASSLAKTYNEQFF.